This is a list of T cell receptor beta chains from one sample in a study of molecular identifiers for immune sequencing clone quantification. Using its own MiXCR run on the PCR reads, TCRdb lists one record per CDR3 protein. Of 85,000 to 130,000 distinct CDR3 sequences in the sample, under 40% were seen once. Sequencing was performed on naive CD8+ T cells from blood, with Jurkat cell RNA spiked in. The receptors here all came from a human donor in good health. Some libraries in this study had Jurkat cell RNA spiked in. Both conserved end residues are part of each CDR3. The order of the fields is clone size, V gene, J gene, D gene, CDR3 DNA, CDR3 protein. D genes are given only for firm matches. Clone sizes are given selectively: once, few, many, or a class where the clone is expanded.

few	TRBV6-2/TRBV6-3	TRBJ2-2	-	TGTGCCAGCTCCCCCTTAGGGTGGAGCACCGGGGAGCTGTTTTTT	CASSPLGWSTGELFF
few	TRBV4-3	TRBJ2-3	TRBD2	TGCGCCAGCAGCCAAGAGGGGAGGGCGCATACGCAGTATTTT	CASSQEGRAHTQYF
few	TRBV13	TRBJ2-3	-	TGTGCCAGCAGCCCCGGTTCGGCCGCCGTGGGGTATTTT	CASSPGSAAVGYF
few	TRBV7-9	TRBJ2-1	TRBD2	TGTGCCAGCAGCTTAGCCTTGACTAGCGGGAGTATCGATGAGCAGTTCTTC	CASSLALTSGSIDEQFF
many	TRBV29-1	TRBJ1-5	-	TGCAGCGTTGTCGTGGACAGCCGCCAGCCCCAGCATTTT	CSVVVDSRQPQHF
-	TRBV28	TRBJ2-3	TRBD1	TGTGCCAGCAGTAGTGGGACAGGCACAGATACGCAGTATTTT	CASSSGTGTDTQYF
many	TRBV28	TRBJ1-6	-	TGTGCCAGCAGTCTGGGGATCACCTATAATTCACCCCTCCACTTT	CASSLGITYNSPLHF
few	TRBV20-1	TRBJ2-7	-	TGCAGTGCTGACCCGGGCGTCTCTTACGAGCAGTACTTC	CSADPGVSYEQYF
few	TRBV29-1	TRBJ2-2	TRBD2	TGCAGCGTTGAACACCTAGCGGGAGAGAAGAGCACCGGGGAGCTGTTTTTT	CSVEHLAGEKSTGELFF
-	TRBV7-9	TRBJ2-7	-	TGTGCCAGCAGCTCGGACGTAAATAGCGCCTACGAGCAGTACTTC	CASSSDVNSAYEQYF
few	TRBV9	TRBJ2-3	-	TGTGCCAGCAGCGTAGGCCCAGGGGGCACAGATACGCAGTATTTT	CASSVGPGGTDTQYF
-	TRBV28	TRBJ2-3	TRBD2	TGTGCCAGCAGTAATACTAGCGGAGTCACGAGGGGCACAGATACGCAGTATTTT	CASSNTSGVTRGTDTQYF
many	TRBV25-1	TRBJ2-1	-	TGTGCCAGCAGTGGTCAGGGCGCGATCTACAATGAGCAGTTCTTC	CASSGQGAIYNEQFF
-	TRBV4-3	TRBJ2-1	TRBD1	TGCGCCAGCAGCCAAACCGGGACAGGGTACAATGAGCAGTTCTTC	CASSQTGTGYNEQFF
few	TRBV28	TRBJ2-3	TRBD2	TGTGCCAGCAGTCCCCGTTCTAGCGGGAACCTCGGGGCGCAGTATTTT	CASSPRSSGNLGAQYF
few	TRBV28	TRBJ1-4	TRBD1	TGTGCCAGCAGAAGGGGGCGCGGTGATGAAAAACTGTTTTTT	CASRRGRGDEKLFF
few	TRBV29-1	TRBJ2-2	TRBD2	TGCAGCGTGGGGACTAGCGGGAAAGCCGGGGAGCTGTTTTTT	CSVGTSGKAGELFF
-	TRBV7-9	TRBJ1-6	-	TGTGCCAGCAGCTTGCTTGAAACAGGAACTTCACCCCTCCACTTT	CASSLLETGTSPLHF
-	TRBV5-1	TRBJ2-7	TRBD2	TGCGACAGCAGCTTTCAGGGCAGCGGGAGCTCCTACGAGCAGTACTTC	CDSSFQGSGSSYEQYF
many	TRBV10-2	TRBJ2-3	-	TGCGCCAGCAGTGGGGTACGAGATACGCAGTATTTT	CASSGVRDTQYF
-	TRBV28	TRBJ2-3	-	TGTGCCAGCAGCCGCGTTCCCCCCGGCAGCACAGATACGCAGTATTTT	CASSRVPPGSTDTQYF
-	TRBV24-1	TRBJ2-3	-	TGTGCCACCAGTGACTTATACACAGATACGCAGTATTTT	CATSDLYTDTQYF
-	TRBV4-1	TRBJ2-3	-	TGCGCCAGCAGCCAGCTCGACTTGTTCACAGATTCGCAGTATTTT	CASSQLDLFTDSQYF
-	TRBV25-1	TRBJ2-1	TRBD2	TGTGCCAGCAGTGAATCCGTACTAGCGGGGATGAACAATGAGCAGTTCTTC	CASSESVLAGMNNEQFF
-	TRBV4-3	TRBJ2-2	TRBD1	TGCGCCAGCAGCCAAGTTATGAGGACAGGGTCTAACACCGGGGAGCTGATTTTT	CASSQVMRTGSNTGELIF
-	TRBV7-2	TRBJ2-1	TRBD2	TGTGCCAGCAGCACCGTTTGGACTAGCGGAGGTCCGGACAATGAGCAGTTCTTC	CASSTVWTSGGPDNEQFF
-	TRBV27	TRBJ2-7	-	TGTGCCAGCAGTCACGGGGGAGAGCAGTACTTC	CASSHGGEQYF
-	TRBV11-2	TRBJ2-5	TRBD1	TGTGCCAGCAGCTTAACAGGGGGACCCCAAGAGACCCAGTACTTC	CASSLTGGPQETQYF
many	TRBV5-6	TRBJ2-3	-	TGTGCCAGCAGGCTGGGTGGCCTCCAAGATACGCAGTATTTT	CASRLGGLQDTQYF